Presented here are 28 T cell receptor beta chains from one specimen sequenced in a study of CD8 T cells in ankylosing spondylitis. Each CDR3 protein gets one entry after TCRdb re-called the 5' RACE reads with MiXCR. Among roughly 260,000 distinct CDR3 sequences listed, 20% were seen once. Sequenced material: blood, either unsorted or a sorted T cell fraction (not recorded which). The receptors come from a male donor with ankylosing spondylitis or in good health (not recorded which).

This clonotype was seen more than once but under ten times. CDR3 coding DNA: TGTGCCAGGATTCCAGGGTTCTTC. This codes for CARIPGFF. The chain is built from TRBV21-1 and TRBJ2-1. TRBV21-1 is deemed a pseudogene. The CDR3 consists of 8 residues.

This chain joins TRBV12-3 or TRBV12-4 and TRBJ1-5; the D gene is possibly TRBD1 (5 bases). Trimming removed 7 bases from V and 6 bases from J, with 13 bases in between. The CDR3 loop spans 13 amino acids. Written as DNA, the CDR3 is TGTGCCAGCAACGCAGGGAGGGGTCAGCCCCAGCATTTT. Translated, it gives CASNAGRGQPQHF.

J is TRBJ2-1 and V is TRBV29-1; 9 nucleotides align to TRBD2. With 6 bases clipped from V and 2 bases from J, the junction kept 8 bases outside the gene matches. CDR3 length: 15 amino acids. Germline V gene sequence: CDR1 SQVTM, CDR2 ANQGSEA. The CDR3: CSVSGAGGTYNEQFF. The DNA of the CDR3 is TGCAGCGTATCGGGAGCGGGAGGAACCTACAATGAGCAGTTCTTC.

The sample holds many counts of this clonotype. One end of the junction is discordant with germline, which a read error may explain. The V and J genes are TRBV12-3 or TRBV12-4 and TRBJ1-1; 9 bases are shared with TRBD1. This CDR3 is 14 amino acids long. The CDR3 DNA follows: TGCGCCAGCAGCCCCGGGACAGGGAGAACTGAAGCTTTCTTT. It encodes CASSPGTGRTEAFF.

Comments on this clonotype: Given a much more abundant clone one base away, this may be a read error. The V gene is TRBV11-2, the J gene TRBJ2-5; D assignment may be TRBD1 or TRBD2 (5 bases each). Germline V gene data show CDR1 as SGHAT and CDR2 as FQNNGV. The CDR3 totals 14 residues. The CDR3 bases are TGTGCCAGCAGGCAAGGGACGGTACAAGAGATCCAGTACTTC. This encodes CASRQGTVQEIQYF.

This clonotype was recorded many times. This rearrangement joins TRBV12-3 or TRBV12-4 to TRBJ2-2; no clear D gene. The CDR3 is 11 amino acids. Between the trimmed V and J ends, which lost 6 bases and 6 bases, there was a span of 5 bases. CDR3 region: CASSPSGELFF. As DNA, the CDR3 is TGTGCCAGCAGCCCTTCCGGGGAGCTGTTTTTT.

This clonotype has more than one count but fewer than ten. The V and J genes are TRBV5-1 and TRBJ1-3, with D possibly matching TRBD1 (5 bases). Trimming pared 0 bases from V and 4 bases from J, leaving 14 bases between. CDR1 is SGHRS, CDR2 YFSETQ, per germline. The CDR3 consists of 16 residues. CDR3 protein: CASSLVQGSSGNTIYF. CDR3 coding DNA: TGCGCCAGCAGCTTGGTCCAGGGAAGTTCCGGAAACACCATATATTTT.

The chain is built from TRBV5-1 and TRBJ1-2; the D gene is possibly TRBD1 (5 bases). This CDR3 has 14 amino acids. The germline V gene has CDR1 SGHRS and CDR2 YFSETQ. V gave up 0 bases and J gave up 2 bases, with 8 bases separating them. As DNA, the CDR3 is TGCGCCAGCAGCTTGGTAGGGGAAAACTATGGCTACACCTTC. Translation: CASSLVGENYGYTF.

The V call is TRBV5-6, the J call TRBJ1-2; TRBD1 is a possible D gene (5 bases). Germline V gives CDR1 SGHDT, CDR2 YYEEEE. Trimming stripped 4 bases from V and 8 bases from J, with 12 bases between. This CDR3 has 12 residues. The CDR3 DNA reads TGTGCCAGCAGCGGGGGGTTTGGCGGCTACACCTTC. This encodes CASSGGFGGYTF.

This clonotype was observed a handful of times. The rearrangement uses TRBV29-1 and TRBJ1-6; D call uncertain. The CDR3 sequence is 12 residues long. V was pared by 6 bases and J by 12 bases, with 15 bases between. Germline lookup yields CDR1 SQVTM and CDR2 ANQGSEA. The CDR3 sequence is CSVAFERGPLHF. CDR3 DNA sequence: TGCAGCGTCGCCTTTGAAAGAGGACCCCTCCACTTT.

A few counts support this clonotype. This chain connects TRBV7-2 to TRBJ2-1; 12 bases match TRBD2. The CDR3 consists of 17 residues. The germline CDR1 and CDR2 sequences are SGHTA and FQGNSA. V dropped 0 bases and J dropped 4; count of bases not matched to a gene: 4. CDR3 loop: CASSLAGLAGIYNEQFF. CDR3 nucleotides: TGTGCCAGCAGCTTAGCCGGACTAGCGGGGATATACAATGAGCAGTTCTTC.

V gene TRBV12-3 or TRBV12-4 combines with J gene TRBJ2-1, with D perhaps matching TRBD1 (6 bases). The CDR3 has 14 residues. The V and J ends lost 3 bases and 8 bases respectively, with 14 bases between them. CDR3 sequence: CASSLDSRNDEQFF. The CDR3 DNA reads as TGTGCCAGCAGTTTGGACAGCCGGAACGATGAGCAGTTCTTC.

The chain links TRBV29-1 to TRBJ2-5; TRBD2 is a possible D gene (5 bases). Germline lookup yields CDR1 SQVTM and CDR2 ANQGSEA. The CDR3 totals 12 residues. Between the trimmed V and J ends, which lost 4 bases and 2 bases, there was a span of 8 bases. The CDR3 sequence: CSVGGAQETQYF. The CDR3 DNA follows: TGCAGCGTTGGGGGAGCTCAAGAGACCCAGTACTTC. Supplemented by reference TRBV29-1 and TRBJ2-5, the full variable domain reads SAVISQKPSRDICQRGTSLTIQCQVDSQVTMMFWYRQQPGQSLTLIATANQGSEATYESGFVIDKFPISRPNLTFSTLTVSNMSPEDSSIYLCSVGGAQETQYFGPGTRLLVL.

This clonotype was counted only a few times. The chain joins TRBV27 to TRBJ2-5; TRBD1 agrees at 12 bases. Unmatched junction bases numbered 9, after V lost 0 bases and J lost 7 bases. Germline loops: CDR1 MNHEY, CDR2 SMNVEV (reference sequence). The CDR3 contains 17 residues. For the CDR3, the DNA is TGTGCCAGCAGTTTATCGCAGGGACAGGGGGCTTTTCGGACCCAGTACTTC. Amino acid sequence: CASSLSQGQGAFRTQYF.

The chain combines TRBV7-8 with TRBJ1-6, with 7 positions matching TRBD1. The V gene's germline CDR1 is SGHVS and CDR2 FQNEAQ. V lost 5 bases, J lost 4 bases, and 5 bases stayed unmatched. The CDR3 is 15 residues long. This CDR3 reads CASSRPQGYNSPLHF. CDR3 coding DNA: TGTGCCAGCAGCCGACCACAGGGGTATAATTCACCCCTCCACTTT. Full variable domain (outside the CDR3, taken from reference TRBV7-8 and TRBJ1-6): GAGVSQSPRYKVAKRGQDVALRCDPISGHVSLFWYQQALGQGPEFLTYFQNEAQLDKSGLPSDRFFAERPEGSVSTLKIQRTQQEDSAVYLCASSRPQGYNSPLHFGNGTRLTVT.

A word on this clonotype: The junction does not match germline at one end; this may be a read error. This chain joins TRBV7-7 and TRBJ2-3; D is perhaps TRBD2 (5 bases). CDR3 length: 14 residues. CDR1 SSHAT and CDR2 FNYEAQ come from the germline V gene (reference sequence). CDR3 residues: CASSSGLVTDTQYF. The CDR3 DNA reads as TGTGCTAGCAGCTCCGGACTGGTAACAGATACGCAGTATTTT.

This chain uses TRBV4-2 with TRBJ1-4, with D unresolved. Per the germline V gene, CDR1 is LGHNA and CDR2 is YNFKEQ. The length of the CDR3 is 14 residues. V shed 1 base and J shed 8 bases, with 11 bases lying between them. The CDR3 nucleotides read TGTGCCAGCAGCCAAGGGTTGGGTTTGGAAAAACTGTTTTTT. Protein: CASSQGLGLEKLFF.

This clonotype has only one observation. The genes are TRBV7-3 and TRBJ2-2; D remains unclear. Germline V gene lookup returns CDR1 SGHTA and CDR2 FQGTGA. This CDR3 has 14 residues. The V end lost 0 bases, the J end lost 9 bases, and 11 bases lay between the germline ends. CDR3 residues: CASSLTPRSRELFF. CDR3 nucleotide sequence: TGTGCCAGCAGCTTAACCCCCCGCAGCCGGGAGCTGTTTTTT.

The V call is TRBV6-5, the J call TRBJ1-4; unclear D gene. The CDR3 runs 18 residues. The V gene's germline CDR1 is MNHEY and CDR2 SVGAGI. The V end was cut by 4 bases, the J end by 0 bases, with 18 bases between. CDR3: CASSSSKGRGSTNEKLFF. CDR3 nucleotides: TGTGCCAGCAGTTCCTCAAAAGGACGGGGTTCAACTAATGAAAAACTGTTTTTT.

The chain recombines TRBV10-3 with TRBJ2-2; the D is unclear. The V gene's germline CDR1 is ENHRY and CDR2 SYGVKD. V was trimmed by 2 bases and J by 6 bases, leaving 13 bases between them. CDR3 length: 15 amino acids. The CDR3 nucleotides read TGTGCCATCAGTGAGGCCGGCGACGGCGCCGGGGAGCTGTTTTTT. It yields the protein CAISEAGDGAGELFF.

V is TRBV21-1 and J is TRBJ2-5; TRBD1, the table's D call, lacks a check against the DNA. TRBV21-1 is assigned pseudogene status. The CDR3 spans 16 residues. CDR3 region: CASSKRDRGVGETQYF. CDR3 DNA sequence: TGTGCCAGCAGCAAACGGGACAGGGGGGTAGGAGAGACCCAGTACTTC.

The rearrangement uses TRBV5-1 and TRBJ2-1; 10 bases are shared with TRBD2. The CDR3 has 17 residues. Germline V gene lookup returns CDR1 SGHRS and CDR2 YFSETQ. Trimming cost V 5 bases and J 0 bases; bases outside gene matches: 8. CDR3 residues: CASRTDLAGGSYNEQFF. In nucleotides, the CDR3 is TGCGCCAGCAGGACCGATTTAGCGGGGGGCTCCTACAATGAGCAGTTCTTC. The full variable domain, rest sourced from reference TRBV5-1 and TRBJ2-1, is KAGVTQTPRYLIKTRGQQVTLSCSPISGHRSVSWYQQTPGQGLQFLFEYFSETQRNKGNFPGRFSGRQFSNSRSEMNVSTLELGDSALYLCASRTDLAGGSYNEQFFGPGTRLTVL.

The chain employs TRBV12-3 or TRBV12-4 and TRBJ2-2; a weak D match, TRBD1 (5 bases). The CDR3 sequence is 14 residues long. V lost 6 bases and J lost 1, with 9 bases in between. The CDR3 nucleotides read TGTGCCAGCAGAATTGACAGGAACACCGGGGAGCTGTTTTTT. Translated: CASRIDRNTGELFF.

This clonotype was seen a handful of times. The chain employs TRBV20-1 and TRBJ2-3, with D perhaps TRBD2 (6 bases). Germline loops: CDR1 DFQATT, CDR2 SNEGSKA (reference sequence). The germline V and J ends were trimmed by 5 bases and 2 bases, with 11 bases remaining between them. The length of the CDR3 is 13 residues. CDR3 DNA: TGCAGTGCTCCCCGGACTATCACAGATACGCAGTATTTT. Its protein product is CSAPRTITDTQYF.

The rearrangement links TRBV29-1 to TRBJ2-2; 8 nucleotides line up with TRBD1. Trimming at V came to 4 bases and at J to 5 bases, leaving 9 bases not matched to a gene. The CDR3 sequence is 15 residues long. The germline V gene encodes CDR1 SQVTM and CDR2 ANQGSEA. As DNA, the CDR3 is TGCAGCGTTGTCCAGGGGGCCGAGTTGACCGGGGAGCTGTTTTTT. It specifies CSVVQGAELTGELFF.

There are many counts of this clonotype. The chain carries TRBV4-1 and TRBJ2-7; 14 bases map to TRBD2. The V segment lost 4 bases and the J segment 6 bases; nucleotides outside the gene matches: 8. Germline V gives CDR1 MGHRA, CDR2 YSYEKL. The CDR3 length is 16 residues. The CDR3 is CASSPGLAGATGEQYV. The CDR3 DNA reads as TGCGCCAGCAGCCCGGGACTAGCGGGGGCTACGGGCGAGCAGTACGTC.

This clonotype was detected ten times or more. The CDR3 DNA sequence: TGTGCCAGCAGCTTGGAGGGTTCGGCCAAAAACATTCAGTACTTC. Translated, it gives CASSLEGSAKNIQYF. The V and J genes are TRBV5-4 and TRBJ2-4; no clear D gene. V was shortened by 0 bases and J by 1 base, with 8 bases between the two germline ends. The germline V gene has CDR1 SGHNT and CDR2 YYREEE (reference sequence). The CDR3 spans 15 residues.

In this sample, this clonotype turned up a few times. The chain links TRBV6-5 to TRBJ2-7, with D possibly matching TRBD1 (5 bases). V was shortened by 0 bases and J by 4 bases, with 10 bases between the two germline ends. CDR1 MNHEY and CDR2 SVGAGI come from the germline V gene. There are 14 residues in the CDR3. The CDR3 nucleotides are TGTGCCAGCAGTTACTCGATGACAGCGTACGAGCAGTACGTC. Translating it yields CASSYSMTAYEQYV.